The 4 T cell receptor beta chains below all came from one sample that was sequenced in a study of OX40 agonist ivuxolimab in advanced cancers. Repertoires were generated with immunoSEQ multiplex PCR, while TCRdb's copy carries only in-frame clones and drops some. The top ten hold around 17% of the sample, which has fewer than 45,000 clones, around 92% seen once. The sample was CD4+ or CD8+ T cells sorted from blood, taken in a trial of the OX40 agonist ivuxolimab. The source is an adult with an advanced solid tumor such as melanoma, head and neck, liver or kidney cancer.

There are a few counts of this clone. The J gene is TRBJ1-2, the V gene TRBV2; D not certain. The CDR3 is made up of 15 amino acids. Germline CDR1 reads SNHLY; CDR2 reads FYNNEI. V was trimmed by 3 bases and J by 8 bases, leaving 19 bases between them. In nucleotides, the CDR3 is TGTGCCAGCAGTGATTTTCGGGCAGGAGTGGTCGGCTACACCTTC. Its protein product is CASSDFRAGVVGYTF.

The V gene is TRBV7-2, the J gene TRBJ2-5; D may be TRBD2 (5 bases). The CDR3 runs to 16 residues. Trimming took 1 base from V and 4 from J, leaving 16 bases between them. CDR1 and CDR2 (germline): SGHTA, FQGNSA. CDR3 protein: CASSLDERLSGETQYF. For the CDR3, the DNA is TGTGCCAGCAGCTTAGATGAGAGGTTGAGCGGAGAGACCCAGTACTTC.

The chain has TRBV5-6 and TRBJ2-7; no clear D. The length of the CDR3 is 13 residues. The germline CDR1 and CDR2 sequences are SGHDT and YYEEEE. V lost 0 bases and J 3 bases, leaving 7 bases between the germline ends. The CDR3 protein is CASSLGQVYEQYF. DNA of the CDR3: TGTGCCAGCAGCTTGGGGCAGGTCTACGAGCAGTACTTC. The whole variable domain, filled in from reference TRBV5-6 and TRBJ2-7, reads DAGVTQSPTHLIKTRGQQVTLRCSPKSGHDTVSWYQQALGQGPQFIFQYYEEEERQRGNFPDRFSGHQFPNYSSELNVNALLLGDSALYLCASSLGQVYEQYFGPGTRLTVT.

The CDR3 sequence: CASRARGGGTEAFF. The CDR3 DNA follows: TGTGCCAGCAGGGCCAGGGGGGGAGGGACTGAAGCTTTCTTT. The chain has TRBV6-5 and TRBJ1-1; the match to TRBD1 covers 7 bases. Trimming cost V 6 bases and J 5 bases; bases outside gene matches: 9. In germline, CDR1 is MNHEY, CDR2 SVGAGI. The CDR3 has 14 residues.